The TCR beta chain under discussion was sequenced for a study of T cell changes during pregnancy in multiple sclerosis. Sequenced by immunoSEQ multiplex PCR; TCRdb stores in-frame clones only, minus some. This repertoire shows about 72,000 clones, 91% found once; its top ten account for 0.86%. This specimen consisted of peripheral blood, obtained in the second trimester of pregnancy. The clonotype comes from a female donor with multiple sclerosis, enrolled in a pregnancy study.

DNA for the CDR3: TGTGCCAGCAGTGAAGCCCGGCGGGGGCCCCACCCGGGTCCGTATTTT. It encodes CASSEARRGPHPGPYF. The rearrangement links TRBV6-1 to TRBJ2-3, with a weak D call TRBD2 (7 bases). The CDR3 has 16 residues. Trimming removed 0 bases at V and 14 bases at J, with 24 bases between. Germline CDR1 reads MNHNS; CDR2 reads SASEGT.